The clone carrying this TCR beta chain was counted at least ten times. Its antigen remains unknown. The source of the sample is a study of T cells after yellow fever vaccination. Points from the study as a whole: Of the clonotypes, a small share occurred in both CD4 and CD8 compartments.

V was trimmed by 6 bases and J by 5 bases, leaving 15 bases between them. The CDR3 covers 14 residues. Germline assignment: CDR1 MNHEY and CDR2 SVGEGT. TCRdb fed the 5' RACE reads into MiXCR, producing one record per CDR3 protein. The table shows 250,000 to 350,000 distinct CDR3 sequences, with around 4.3% occurring only once. V usage is TRBV6-2 or TRBV6-3 and J usage is TRBJ2-3; tentative D call: TRBD1 (5 bases). This clonotype was obtained from a man aged 18 to 29 who received the YFV17D yellow fever vaccine. Sequencing was performed on PBMCs, taken 15 days after the yellow fever booster vaccination. Here the CDR3 reads CASRPGMQGDTQYF. For the CDR3, the DNA is TGTGCCAGCAGGCCAGGGATGCAAGGAGATACGCAGTATTTT.